Below, 2 T cell receptor beta chains from the same sample are listed, as sequenced in a study of blood T cell repertoires in COVID-19. TCRdb's table, derived via immunoSEQ multiplex PCR, lists solely in-frame clones and lacks some. The sample holds 300,000 to 400,000 clones; 88% are singletons and the top ten take approximately 4%. Sequenced: peripheral blood. The receptors were gathered from a woman aged 45 to 65 with active or convalescent COVID-19.

The chain links TRBV6-5 to TRBJ2-1; 13 bases align to TRBD2. Per the germline V gene, CDR1 is MNHEY and CDR2 is SVGAGI. The length of the CDR3 is 15 residues. With 6 bases clipped from V and 5 bases from J, the junction kept 4 bases outside the gene matches. The CDR3 loop reads CASSAGLAGDNEQFF. Here the CDR3 DNA reads TGTGCCAGCAGCGCAGGACTAGCGGGGGACAATGAGCAGTTCTTC.

The CDR3 sequence: CATSEEGAAFQPQHF. CDR3 DNA: TGTGCCACCAGTGAGGAGGGGGCGGCCTTCCAGCCCCAGCATTTT. The chain couples TRBV24-1 to TRBJ1-5; 7 nucleotides align to TRBD1. Looked up from germline, CDR1 is KGHDR and CDR2 is SFDVKD. J gave up 7 bases and V 4 bases, and 9 bases lay outside the gene matches. The CDR3 runs to 15 residues.